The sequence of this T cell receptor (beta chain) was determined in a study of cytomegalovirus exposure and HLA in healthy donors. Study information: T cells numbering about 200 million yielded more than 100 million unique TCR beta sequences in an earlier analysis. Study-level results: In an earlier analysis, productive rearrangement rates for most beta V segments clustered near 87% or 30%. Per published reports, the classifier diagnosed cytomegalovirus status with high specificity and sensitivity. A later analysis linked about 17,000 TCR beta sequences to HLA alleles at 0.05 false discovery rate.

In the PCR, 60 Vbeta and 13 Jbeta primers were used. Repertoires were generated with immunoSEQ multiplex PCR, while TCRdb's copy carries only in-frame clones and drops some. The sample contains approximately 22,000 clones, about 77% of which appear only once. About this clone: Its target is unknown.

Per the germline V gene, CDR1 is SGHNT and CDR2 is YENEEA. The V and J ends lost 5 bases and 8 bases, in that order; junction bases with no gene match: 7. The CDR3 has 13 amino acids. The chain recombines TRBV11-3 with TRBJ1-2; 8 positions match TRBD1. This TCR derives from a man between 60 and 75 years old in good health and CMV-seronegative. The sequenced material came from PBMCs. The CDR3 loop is CASSTRTGSGYTF. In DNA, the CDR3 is TGTGCCAGCAGCACCAGGACAGGGAGCGGCTACACCTTC.